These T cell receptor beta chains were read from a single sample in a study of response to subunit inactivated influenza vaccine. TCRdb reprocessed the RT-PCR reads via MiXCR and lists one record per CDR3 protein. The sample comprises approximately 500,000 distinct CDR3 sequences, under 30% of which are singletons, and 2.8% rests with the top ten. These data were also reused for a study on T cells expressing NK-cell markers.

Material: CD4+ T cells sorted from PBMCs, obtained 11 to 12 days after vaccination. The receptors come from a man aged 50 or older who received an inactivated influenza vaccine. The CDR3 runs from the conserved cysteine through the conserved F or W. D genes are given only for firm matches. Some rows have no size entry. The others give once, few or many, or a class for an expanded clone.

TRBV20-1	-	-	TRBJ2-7	TGCAGTGCTAGAGGACCCGTCGCTTACTACGAGCAGTACTTC	CSARGPVAYYEQYF
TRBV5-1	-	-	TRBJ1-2	TGCGCCAGCAGCTTGGCCGGGACTGGCTACACCTTC	CASSLAGTGYTF
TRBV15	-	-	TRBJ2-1	TGTGCCACCAGCAGAGATGGGACAAACGACAATGAGCAGTTCTTC	CATSRDGTNDNEQFF
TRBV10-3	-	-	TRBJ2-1	TGTGCCATCAGTGAGAGGGGGGGTAGGAATAGCGGCCCCTCCAATGAGCAGTTCTTC	CAISERGGRNSGPSNEQFF
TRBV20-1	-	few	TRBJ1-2	TGCAGTGCTACCGGCCCGTATGGCTACACCTTC	CSATGPYGYTF
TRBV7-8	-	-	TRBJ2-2	TGTGCCAGCAGCTTAGGCAGCCAGAACACCGGGGAGCTGTTTTTT	CASSLGSQNTGELFF
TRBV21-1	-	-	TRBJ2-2	TGTGCCAGCAGCAAAGTACTAGCGGGAGTAATCCCCAACACCGGGGAGCTGTTTTTT	CASSKVLAGVIPNTGELFF
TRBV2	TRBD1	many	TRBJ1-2	TGTGCCAGCAAGCCGGACAGGGAGGTCGGCGGCTACACCTTC	CASKPDREVGGYTF
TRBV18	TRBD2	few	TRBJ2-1	TGTGCCAGCTCACCACCGAGTGCAAGCGGGAGCGGTGAGCAGTTCTTC	CASSPPSASGSGEQFF
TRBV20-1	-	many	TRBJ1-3	TGCAGTGCTAGAGATCCTCTGGGGGCTGGAAACACCATATATTTT	CSARDPLGAGNTIYF
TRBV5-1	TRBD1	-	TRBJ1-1	TGCGCCAGCAGCTTCAACAGGGGACCGAACACTGAAGCTTTCTTT	CASSFNRGPNTEAFF
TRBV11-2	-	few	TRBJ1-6	TGTGCCAGCAGCTTAGCTGGGGGGGCTGGGAATTCACCCCTCCACTTT	CASSLAGGAGNSPLHF
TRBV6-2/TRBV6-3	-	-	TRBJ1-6	TGTGCCAGCAACCCCATCACGGGGGGAATTCATTCACCCCTCCACTTT	CASNPITGGIHSPLHF
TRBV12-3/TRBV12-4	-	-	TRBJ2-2	TGTGCCAGCAGTTTAGTAGTGGCGGAGAACTATTCCCTGAACACCGGGGAGCTGTTTTTT	CASSLVVAENYSLNTGELFF
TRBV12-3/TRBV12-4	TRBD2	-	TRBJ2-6	TGTGCCAGCACTAAGCGGGGAGCTGGGGCCAACGTCCTGACTTTC	CASTKRGAGANVLTF
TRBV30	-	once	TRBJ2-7	TGTGCCGGGGACAAACAGAACTCCTACGAGCAGTACTTC	CAGDKQNSYEQYF
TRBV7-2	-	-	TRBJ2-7	TGTGCCAGCAGCTTAGTCGCAGGGAAACAAGCCGAGCAGTACTTC	CASSLVAGKQAEQYF
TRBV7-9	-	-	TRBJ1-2	TGTGCCAGCAGCTTACACGCAGGGGCCCATGGCTACACCTTC	CASSLHAGAHGYTF
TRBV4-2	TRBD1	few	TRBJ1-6	TGTGCCAGCAGCCAAGAAGGGACAGGGCAAGGATCACCCCTCCACTTT	CASSQEGTGQGSPLHF
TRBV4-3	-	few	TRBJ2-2	TGCGCCAGCAGCCTCCTCGGGTCATCGGGCACCGGGGAGCTGTTTTTT	CASSLLGSSGTGELFF
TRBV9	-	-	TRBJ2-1	TGTGCCAGCAGCGTAGGGACAGCCCGGGGGTCTACTGAGCAGTTCTTC	CASSVGTARGSTEQFF
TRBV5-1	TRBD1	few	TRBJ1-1	TGCGCCAGCAGCTCTACAGGGGACACTGAAGCTTTCTTT	CASSSTGDTEAFF
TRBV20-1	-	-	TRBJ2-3	TGCAGTGCTAGGGTCCCAGGGGGGGGGTCCAACACAGATACGCAGTATTTT	CSARVPGGGSNTDTQYF
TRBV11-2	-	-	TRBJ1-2	TGTGCCAGCAGCTTGTTCCGAGGGGGGTATGGCTACACCTTC	CASSLFRGGYGYTF
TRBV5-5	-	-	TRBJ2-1	TGTGCCAGCAGCTTCCGCAGCGGTGTCTACAATGAGCAGTTCTTC	CASSFRSGVYNEQFF
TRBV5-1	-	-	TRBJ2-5	TGCGCCAGCAGCTTGGACCAGTCGGAGACCCAGTACTTC	CASSLDQSETQYF
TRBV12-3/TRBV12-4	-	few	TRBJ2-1	TGTGCCAGCAGGGGCCTGGCTGCGAGCTCCTACAATGAGCAGTTCTTC	CASRGLAASSYNEQFF
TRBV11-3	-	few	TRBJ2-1	TGTGCCAGCAGCTTATCGCACAATGAGCAGTTCTTC	CASSLSHNEQFF
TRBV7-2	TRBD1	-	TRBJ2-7	TGTGCCAGCGACACGACAGGGGGCGGCTACGAGCAGTACTTC	CASDTTGGGYEQYF
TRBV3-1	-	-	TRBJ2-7	TGTGCCAGCAGCTCCCTTCGGACCTACGAGCAGTACTTC	CASSSLRTYEQYF
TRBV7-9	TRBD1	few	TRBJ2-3	TGTGCCAGCAGCCCCCGGGCACCCAGGGGGGATACGCAGTATTTT	CASSPRAPRGDTQYF
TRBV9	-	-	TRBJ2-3	TGTGCCAGCAGCTTCCTTGCGGGGTTAGAGACAGATACGCAGTATTTT	CASSFLAGLETDTQYF
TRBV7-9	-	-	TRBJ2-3	TGTGCCAGCAGCCGCCGCCCTTGGGGAACAAGCACAGATACGCAGTATTTT	CASSRRPWGTSTDTQYF
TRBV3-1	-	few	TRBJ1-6	TGTGCCAGCAGCCAAGGGAGGAGCTCCTATAATTCACCCCTCCACTTT	CASSQGRSSYNSPLHF
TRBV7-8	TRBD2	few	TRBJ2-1	TGTGCCAGCAGCTTTCTGGAGACTAGCGGGACGAGCTCCTACAATGAGCAGTTCTTC	CASSFLETSGTSSYNEQFF
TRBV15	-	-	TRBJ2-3	TGTGCCACCAGCTCGCGGCTAGCGACAGATACGCAGTATTTT	CATSSRLATDTQYF
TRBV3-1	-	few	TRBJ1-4	TGTGCCAGCAGCCAAGCCTCGGTGGGTGCGAAGAAACTGTTTTTT	CASSQASVGAKKLFF
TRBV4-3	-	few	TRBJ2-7	TGCGCCAGCAGCCAAGATTTTGGAGACTACGAGCAGTACTTC	CASSQDFGDYEQYF
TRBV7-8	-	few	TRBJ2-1	TGTGCCAGCAGTTACCGGACCGACTCCTACAATGAGCAGTTCTTC	CASSYRTDSYNEQFF
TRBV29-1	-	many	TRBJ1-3	TGCAGCGTTGTAGGACGGAGTGGAAACACCATATATTTT	CSVVGRSGNTIYF
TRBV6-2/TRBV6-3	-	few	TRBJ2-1	TGTGCCAGCACAAGACTAGTATTCCACAATGAGCAGTTCTTC	CASTRLVFHNEQFF
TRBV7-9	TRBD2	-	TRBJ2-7	TGTGCCAGCGGAAAGAACCCCGGGACTAGCGGTGAGCAGTACTTC	CASGKNPGTSGEQYF
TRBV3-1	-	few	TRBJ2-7	TGTGCCAGCAGCCGTACAAACGAGCAGTACTTC	CASSRTNEQYF
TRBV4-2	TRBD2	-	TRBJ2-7	TGTGCCAGCAGCCAAGTTCGCCTAGCGGGGGGGCACGAGCAGTACTTC	CASSQVRLAGGHEQYF
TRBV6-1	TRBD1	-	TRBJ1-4	TGTGCCAGCAGCTTCTGGACAGGGAACCGTGAAAAACTGTTTTTT	CASSFWTGNREKLFF
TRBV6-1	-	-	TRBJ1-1	TGTGCCAGCACCCCCAGGGTCGAGGGTCTCACTGAAGCTTTCTTT	CASTPRVEGLTEAFF
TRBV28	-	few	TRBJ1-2	TGTGCCAGCAGTTTTCTTTCGAACAACTATGGCTACACCTTC	CASSFLSNNYGYTF
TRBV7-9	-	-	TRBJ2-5	TGTGCCAGCACTCAGGATCCGCAAGAGACCCAGTACTTC	CASTQDPQETQYF
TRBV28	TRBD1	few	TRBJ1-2	TGTGCCAGCAGGCGGACAGGTCTGGGCACCTTC	CASRRTGLGTF
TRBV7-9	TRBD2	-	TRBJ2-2	TGTGCCAGCAGCCGATCGGTAGCGGGGGGCCTGACCGGGGATCTGTTTTTT	CASSRSVAGGLTGDLFF
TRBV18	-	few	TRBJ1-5	TGTGCCAGCTCACCGCGAACAGGGATCGATCAGCCCCAGCATTTT	CASSPRTGIDQPQHF
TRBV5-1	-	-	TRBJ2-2	TGCGCCAGCAGCTTATCGGGGCGGGAGCTGTTTTTT	CASSLSGRELFF
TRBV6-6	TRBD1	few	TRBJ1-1	TGTGCCAGCAGTCCCAGACAGGGGGCTGAAGCTTTCTTT	CASSPRQGAEAFF
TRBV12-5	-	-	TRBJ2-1	TGTGCTAGTGGTTTGGAGGGACCCTACAATGAGCAGTTCTTC	CASGLEGPYNEQFF
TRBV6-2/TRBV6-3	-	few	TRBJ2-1	TGTGCCAGCAGTTACGGAGGCAGTACAAGCTCCTACAATGAGCAGTTCTTC	CASSYGGSTSSYNEQFF
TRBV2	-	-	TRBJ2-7	TGTGCCAGCATGGAGACAGACTACGAGCAGTACTTC	CASMETDYEQYF
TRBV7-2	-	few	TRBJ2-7	TGTGCCAGCAGGGCCCCCGGGTACGAGCAGTACTTC	CASRAPGYEQYF